This is a list of T cell receptor beta chains from one sample in a study of blood T cell repertoires in COVID-19. Sequencing was performed with immunoSEQ multiplex PCR; in TCRdb, only in-frame clones are kept and a portion is missing. The repertoire holds roughly 45,000 clones, with almost 85% as singletons. The specimen was peripheral blood. These receptors originate from a woman between 55 and 75 years old with acute or convalescent COVID-19. Each CDR3 is given with its conserved first and last residue. Each record gives: clone size, V gene, J gene, D gene, CDR3 DNA, CDR3 protein. A D gene is named only where the DNA matches it firmly. Not all rows give a size; the values are once, few, many and, for expanded clones, a class.

NA,TRBV7-9,TRBJ1-5,NA,TGTGCCAGCAGCCACCAGGGGAGTAATCAGCCCCAGCATTTT,CASSHQGSNQPQHF
NA,TRBV27,TRBJ2-1,NA,TGTGCCAGCAGTTTGGCTAGATTGGATGAGCAGTTCTTC,CASSLARLDEQFF
NA,TRBV2,TRBJ2-2,TRBD1,TGTGCCAGCAGTGAAGAGGGGGCAGGGACCGGGGAGCTGTTTTTT,CASSEEGAGTGELFF
NA,TRBV9,TRBJ1-3,NA,TGTGCCAGCAGCTCCCCCTCGCAGGACTCTGGAAACACCATATATTTT,CASSSPSQDSGNTIYF
NA,TRBV6-5,TRBJ2-1,TRBD2,TGTGCCAGCAGGAGCGGGGGGGTCGGTGAGCAGTTCTTC,CASRSGGVGEQFF
NA,TRBV7-7,TRBJ2-2,TRBD2,TGTGCCAGCAGCTCAATGACTAGCGGGGTTGGCACCGGGGAGCTGTTTTTT,CASSSMTSGVGTGELFF
NA,TRBV7-2,TRBJ2-1,TRBD2,TGTGCCAGCAGTTTTAGCGGGGCCGCCGTCGACAATGAGCAGTTCTTC,CASSFSGAAVDNEQFF
NA,TRBV5-4,TRBJ1-5,NA,TGTGCCAGCAGCCTGGGGCAGGGGAGTCAGCCCCAGCATTTT,CASSLGQGSQPQHF
NA,TRBV5-4,TRBJ2-7,NA,TGTGCCAGCAGCTTGGAGCAGGGCTCCGAGCAGTACTTC,CASSLEQGSEQYF
once,TRBV7-2,TRBJ1-5,NA,TGTGCCAGCAGTCCCTTAGGGGTCATCAGCAATCAGCCCCAGCATTTT,CASSPLGVISNQPQHF
NA,TRBV6-5,TRBJ1-2,NA,TGTGCCAACTTCGGGGTGTCTAATGGCTACACCTTC,CANFGVSNGYTF
NA,TRBV24-1,TRBJ1-2,TRBD1,TGTGCCACCAGTGACGAGACAGGGAACGGCTACACCTTC,CATSDETGNGYTF
few,TRBV6-6,TRBJ2-7,TRBD1,TGTGCCAGCACCCCGAGACAGGGGAAATACGAGCAGTACTTC,CASTPRQGKYEQYF